This T cell receptor (beta chain) appears in the sequencing data of a study of T cells after yellow fever vaccination. This clonotype was observed many times. TCRdb reprocessed the 5' RACE reads with MiXCR, giving one entry per CDR3 protein. This sample carries about 320,000 distinct CDR3 sequences, around 7% of them seen once, and the ten largest clones take around 17%. CDR3 size: 17 residues. CDR1 and CDR2 (germline): SGHDT, YYEEEE. V was clipped by 1 base and J by 3 bases, with 20 bases between them. The material sequenced was PBMCs, taken approximately 47 days after the first yellow fever vaccination. The source is a man between 18 and 29 years old who received the YFV17D yellow fever vaccine. This chain connects TRBV5-6 to TRBJ2-7, with no clear D. In DNA form, the CDR3 reads TGTGCCAGCAGCTTGTGGCAGGCCGAAACTAAAATCTACGAGCAGTACGTC. The encoded protein is CASSLWQAETKIYEQYV.